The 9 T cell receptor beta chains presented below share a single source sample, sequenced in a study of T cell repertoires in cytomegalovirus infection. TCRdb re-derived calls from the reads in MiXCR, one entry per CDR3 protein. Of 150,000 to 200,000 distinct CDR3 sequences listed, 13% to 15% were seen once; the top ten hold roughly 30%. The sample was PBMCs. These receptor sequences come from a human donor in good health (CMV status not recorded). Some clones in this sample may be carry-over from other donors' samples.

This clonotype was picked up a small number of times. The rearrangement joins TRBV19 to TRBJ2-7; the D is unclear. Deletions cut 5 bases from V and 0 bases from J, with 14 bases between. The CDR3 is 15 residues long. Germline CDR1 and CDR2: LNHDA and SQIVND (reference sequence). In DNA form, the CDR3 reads TGTGCCAGTAGTCCCGGTTCGACGGACTCCTACGAGCAGTACTTC. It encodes CASSPGSTDSYEQYF.

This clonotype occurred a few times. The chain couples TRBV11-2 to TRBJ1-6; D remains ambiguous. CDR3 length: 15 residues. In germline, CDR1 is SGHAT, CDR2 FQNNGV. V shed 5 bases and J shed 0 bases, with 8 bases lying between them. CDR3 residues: CASSPSSSYNSPLHF. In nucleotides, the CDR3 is TGTGCCAGCAGCCCCTCGAGCTCCTATAATTCACCCCTCCACTTT.

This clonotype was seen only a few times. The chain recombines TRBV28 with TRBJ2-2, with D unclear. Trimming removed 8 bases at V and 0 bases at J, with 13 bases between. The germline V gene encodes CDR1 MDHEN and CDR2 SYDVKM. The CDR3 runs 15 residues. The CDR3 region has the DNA TGTGCCAGCCTCACTCCAGAGACGAACACCGGGGAGCTGTTTTTT. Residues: CASLTPETNTGELFF.

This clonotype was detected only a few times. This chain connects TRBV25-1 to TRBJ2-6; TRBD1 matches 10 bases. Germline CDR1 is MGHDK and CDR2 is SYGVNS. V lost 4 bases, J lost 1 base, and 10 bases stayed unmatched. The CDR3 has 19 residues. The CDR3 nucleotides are TGTGCCAGCAGTGGGTACCTCCCGGGACAGGGGTCTGGGGCCAACGTCCTGACTTTC. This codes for CASSGYLPGQGSGANVLTF.

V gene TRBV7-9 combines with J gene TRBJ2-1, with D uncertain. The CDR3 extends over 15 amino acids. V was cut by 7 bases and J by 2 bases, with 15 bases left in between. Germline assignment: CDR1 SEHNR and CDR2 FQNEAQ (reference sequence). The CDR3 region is CASTLGEVAYNEQFF. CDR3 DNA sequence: TGTGCCAGCACGCTTGGAGAGGTCGCCTACAATGAGCAGTTCTTC. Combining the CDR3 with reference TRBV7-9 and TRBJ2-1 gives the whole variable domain DTGVSQNPRHKITKRGQNVTFRCDPISEHNRLYWYRQTLGQGPEFLTYFQNEAQLEKSRLLSDRFSAERPKGSFSTLEIQRTEQGDSAMYLCASTLGEVAYNEQFFGPGTRLTVL.

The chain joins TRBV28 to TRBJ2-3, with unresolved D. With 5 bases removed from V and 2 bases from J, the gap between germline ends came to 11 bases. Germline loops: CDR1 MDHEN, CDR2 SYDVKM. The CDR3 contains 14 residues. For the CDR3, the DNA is TGTGCCAGCAGTCCCCGACCTAACACAGATACGCAGTATTTT. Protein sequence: CASSPRPNTDTQYF.

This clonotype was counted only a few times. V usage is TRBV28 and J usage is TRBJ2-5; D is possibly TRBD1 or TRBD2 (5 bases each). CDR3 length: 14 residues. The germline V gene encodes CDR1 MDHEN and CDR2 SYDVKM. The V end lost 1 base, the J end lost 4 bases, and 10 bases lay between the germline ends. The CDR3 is CASSLLSGTETQYF. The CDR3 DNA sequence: TGTGCCAGCAGTTTATTGTCGGGGACAGAGACCCAGTACTTC.

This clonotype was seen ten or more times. CDR3 loop: CSVDFGGGQGWNTEAFF. The DNA of the CDR3 is TGCAGCGTTGATTTCGGGGGGGGACAGGGGTGGAACACTGAAGCTTTCTTT. V and J are TRBV29-1 and TRBJ1-1; TRBD1 matches at 10 bases. The CDR3 spans 17 residues. V lost 3 bases and J lost 1; bases outside the gene matches: 11. Germline lookup yields CDR1 SQVTM and CDR2 ANQGSEA.

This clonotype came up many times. The CDR3 DNA follows: TGTGCCACCAGCAGAGCCGCGGCTCCCGGGCGTGAAAAACTGTTTTTT. Protein product: CATSRAAAPGREKLFF. The V and J genes are TRBV15 and TRBJ1-4; D unresolved. The V gene lost 1 base and the J gene lost 7 bases, with 16 bases spanning the gap. CDR3 length: 16 residues. CDR1 and CDR2 from the germline V gene are LNHNV and YYDKDF (reference sequence).